These 24 T cell receptor beta chains share one sample of origin, sequenced in a study of T-cell memory formation after mild COVID-19. TCRdb processed the 5' RACE reads anew with MiXCR; each CDR3 protein has one entry. The profile shows a few hundred thousand distinct CDR3 sequences, 14% of them singletons. Material for sequencing was PBMCs or a T cell subset sorted from them (not recorded which). The receptors were sampled from a man aged 18 to 29 who had mild COVID-19 (a few samples of this study predate the infection). Cell type and time point are not known.

V and J are TRBV7-2 and TRBJ2-1; unclear D gene. The germline CDR1 and CDR2 sequences are SGHTA and FQGNSA. This CDR3 region has 10 residues. V was trimmed by 8 bases and J by 7 bases, leaving 6 bases between them. The CDR3 bases are TGTGCCAGCGTCCAAAATGAGCAGTTCTTC. It encodes CASVQNEQFF.

This clonotype turned up a few times. The chain recombines TRBV5-4 with TRBJ2-2, with no clear D. Trimming removed 4 bases from V and 5 bases from J, with 15 bases in between. CDR1 is SGHNT and CDR2 is YYREEE in the germline V gene (reference sequence). The CDR3 length is 15 residues. The CDR3 sequence is CASSPGLKGTGELFF. CDR3 in DNA: TGTGCCAGCAGCCCCGGGTTGAAGGGTACCGGGGAGCTGTTTTTT. The full variable domain, rest sourced from reference TRBV5-4 and TRBJ2-2, is ETGVTQSPTHLIKTRGQQVTLRCSSQSGHNTVSWYQQALGQGPQFIFQYYREEENGRGNFPPRFSGLQFPNYSSELNVNALELDDSALYLCASSPGLKGTGELFFGEGSRLTVL.

This clonotype came up many times. The chain combines TRBV29-1 with TRBJ1-2; 7 bases map to TRBD1. Germline V lookup: CDR1 SQVTM, CDR2 ANQGSEA. The trim removed 7 bases at V and 4 bases at J, leaving 9 bases unmatched. The length of the CDR3 is 13 residues. The CDR3 region is CSADRQGGYGYTF. The CDR3 coding sequence is TGCAGCGCAGACCGACAGGGAGGCTATGGCTACACCTTC.

This clonotype has ten or more counts. The V and J genes are TRBV15 and TRBJ2-7; D might be TRBD1 (6 bases). Trimming took off 1 base at V and 5 bases at J, with 6 bases between the two ends. Germline V gene lookup returns CDR1 LNHNV and CDR2 YYDKDF (reference sequence). The CDR3 contains 12 residues. The CDR3 nucleotides are TGTGCCACCAGCAGAGGGGGGCACGAGCAGTACGTC. It is translated as CATSRGGHEQYV.

This clonotype occurred a few times. This chain joins TRBV5-1 and TRBJ2-3; TRBD1 matches at 10 bases. After removal of 0 bases from V and 8 bases from J, the junction contained 6 bases not matched to a gene. The CDR3 has 15 residues. From germline, CDR1 is SGHRS and CDR2 YFSETQ. CDR3 in amino acids: CASSLAGQGIGTQYF. The CDR3 DNA sequence: TGCGCCAGCAGCTTGGCGGGACAGGGGATCGGTACGCAGTATTTT.

This sequence joins TRBV5-6 and TRBJ1-1; no clear D gene. The V end was cut by 4 bases, the J end by 3 bases, with 13 bases between. Per germline, CDR1 SGHDT and CDR2 YYEEEE. The CDR3 loop spans 14 amino acids. The CDR3 region is CASSPLGVYTEAFF. As DNA, the CDR3 is TGTGCCAGCAGCCCTCTTGGGGTCTACACTGAAGCTTTCTTT.

The rearrangement uses TRBV10-3 and TRBJ2-3; 10 bases agree with TRBD1. The CDR3 length is 16 residues. The V gene's germline CDR1 is ENHRY and CDR2 SYGVKD. Trimming removed 7 bases from V and 0 bases from J; junction bases left unmatched: 7. DNA of the CDR3: TGTGCCATCAAAGGACAGGGGGGCCCTAGCACAGATACGCAGTATTTT. It specifies CAIKGQGGPSTDTQYF.

The rearrangement uses TRBV5-6 and TRBJ2-3, with D tentatively TRBD1 (6 bases). The CDR3 is 17 amino acids. Per germline, CDR1 SGHDT and CDR2 YYEEEE. The V and J ends lost 4 bases and 2 bases respectively, with 20 bases between them. The CDR3 is CASSPPGQKPSTDTQYF. The CDR3, as DNA: TGTGCCAGCAGCCCCCCCGGACAGAAACCATCCACAGATACGCAGTATTTT.

CDR3 loop: CASQVTNIQYF. In DNA form, the CDR3 reads TGTGCCAGCCAGGTTACGAACATTCAGTACTTC. The rearrangement uses TRBV2 and TRBJ2-4; D not resolved. CDR1 and CDR2 (germline): SNHLY, FYNNEI. CDR3 length equals 11 residues. V was clipped by 8 bases and J by 7 bases, with 9 bases between them.

V gene TRBV7-3 combines with J gene TRBJ1-2, with 7 bases that match TRBD1. J was trimmed by 3 bases and V by 2 bases; bases with no gene match: 12. CDR1 and CDR2 from the germline V gene are SGHTA and FQGTGA. This CDR3 region has 17 residues. CDR3 in DNA: TGTGCCAGCAGCTTATGGGGCGACAGGGATCCGGACTATGGCTACACCTTC. As protein: CASSLWGDRDPDYGYTF.

CDR3: CASSSHGGVGNQPQHF. The CDR3, as DNA: TGTGCCAGCAGCTCCCACGGGGGAGTAGGCAATCAGCCCCAGCATTTT. The V gene is TRBV5-6, the J gene TRBJ1-5; maybe TRBD1 (5 bases). CDR3 size: 16 residues. Germline assignment: CDR1 SGHDT and CDR2 YYEEEE. V gave up 3 bases and J gave up 2 bases, with 15 bases separating them.

This clonotype came up many times. This chain links TRBV28 with TRBJ2-7; D remains unclear. V was cut by 7 bases and J by 1 base, with 14 bases left in between. Germline values: CDR1 MDHEN, CDR2 SYDVKM. The CDR3 is 14 residues long. The CDR3 protein is CASISRGSSYEQYV. CDR3 nucleotide sequence: TGTGCCAGCATTAGCCGAGGCAGTTCCTACGAGCAGTACGTC.

This sequence joins TRBV7-9 and TRBJ2-3, with no clear D. The V gene's germline CDR1 is SEHNR and CDR2 FQNEAQ (reference sequence). Trimming took 5 bases from V and 6 from J, leaving 12 bases between them. This CDR3 region has 13 residues. This CDR3 reads CASSQAPSDTQYF. CDR3 sequence (DNA): TGTGCCAGCAGCCAGGCGCCCTCGGATACGCAGTATTTT.

The V call is TRBV6-1, the J call TRBJ2-3, with 7 bases that match TRBD2. This CDR3 is built from 14 residues. CDR1 MNHNS and CDR2 SASEGT come from the germline V gene. V lost 7 bases to trimming and J lost 2 bases; unmatched junction nucleotides: 6. The CDR3 sequence: CASTPGTNTDTQYF. The CDR3 nucleotides are TGTGCCAGCACCCCAGGGACTAACACAGATACGCAGTATTTT.

The V call is TRBV2, the J call TRBJ2-7, with D unclear. V lost 8 bases and J 2 bases, leaving 7 bases between the germline ends. CDR3 length: 11 residues. The germline V gene encodes CDR1 SNHLY and CDR2 FYNNEI. CDR3 in amino acids: CASVRPYEQYV. The DNA of the CDR3 is TGTGCCAGCGTCCGTCCCTACGAGCAGTACGTC.

The chain links TRBV20-1 to TRBJ2-3, with 13 bases identical to TRBD2. This CDR3 spans 15 amino acids. Germline V gene lookup returns CDR1 DFQATT and CDR2 SNEGSKA (reference sequence). V shed 6 bases and J 3 bases; nucleotides not matched to a gene: 6. The CDR3 region is CSATSGGAWTDTQYF. Here the CDR3 DNA reads TGCAGTGCCACTAGCGGGGGGGCTTGGACAGATACGCAGTATTTT.

J is TRBJ2-7 and V is TRBV6-2 or TRBV6-3; D ambiguous. The CDR3 spans 12 residues. Trimming stripped 6 bases from V and 3 bases from J, with 9 bases between. CDR1 and CDR2 (germline): MNHEY, SVGEGT. Here the CDR3 DNA reads TGTGCCAGCAGGAGGCCGGACTACGAGCAGTACGTC. This translates into CASRRPDYEQYV.

There are many counts of this clonotype. This rearrangement joins TRBV7-2 to TRBJ2-5, with no clear D. Deletions cut 4 bases from V and 2 bases from J, with 8 bases between. This CDR3 spans 13 amino acids. From germline, CDR1 is SGHTA and CDR2 FQGNSA. CDR3 in DNA: TGTGCCAGCAGCTCGGGTCTACAAGAGACCCAGTACTTC. The encoded protein is CASSSGLQETQYF.

The chain employs TRBV28 and TRBJ1-6, with D possibly being TRBD1 (5 bases). The germline V and J ends were trimmed by 3 bases and 8 bases, with 11 bases remaining between them. This CDR3 region has 14 residues. From germline, CDR1 is MDHEN and CDR2 SYDVKM. The CDR3 DNA is TGTGCCAGCAGTTTTATGCAGGGTTATTCACCCCTCCACTTT. This translates into CASSFMQGYSPLHF.

This clonotype has a count of ten or more. The chain has TRBV12-3 or TRBV12-4 and TRBJ2-5, with D maybe TRBD1 (6 bases). The CDR3 runs 15 residues. V gave up 5 bases and J gave up 4 bases, with 17 bases separating them. As DNA, the CDR3 is TGTGCCAGCAGTCTATCCCGGGAAGGGGGAGAGACCCAGTACTTC. Translated, it gives CASSLSREGGETQYF.

This chain connects TRBV3-1 to TRBJ1-2, with unresolved D. The germline V and J ends were trimmed by 0 bases and 7 bases, with 9 bases remaining between them. The CDR3 spans 13 residues. In germline, CDR1 is LGHDT, CDR2 YNNKEL (reference sequence). The DNA for the CDR3 is TGTGCCAGCAGCCAAGATAGGTCAGTTGGCTACACCTTC. This sequence encodes CASSQDRSVGYTF.

The chain couples TRBV9 to TRBJ2-2; D gene unclear. V lost 0 bases to trimming and J lost 1 base, with 10 bases between them. In germline, CDR1 is SGDLS, CDR2 YYNGEE. This CDR3 contains 16 residues. In DNA form, the CDR3 reads TGTGCCAGCAGCGTAGGGCAGATAGGGAACACCGGGGAGCTGTTTTTT. Translated, it gives CASSVGQIGNTGELFF. The entire variable domain, with the rest obtained from reference TRBV9 and TRBJ2-2, is as follows: DSGVTQTPKHLITATGQRVTLRCSPRSGDLSVYWYQQSLDQGLQFLIQYYNGEERAKGNILERFSAQQFPDLHSELNLSSLELGDSALYFCASSVGQIGNTGELFFGEGSRLTVL.

Here the CDR3 DNA reads TGTGCCAGCAGCCCGCCCGGACAGGCGTTACCCATGGGCTACACCTTC. Translating it yields CASSPPGQALPMGYTF. The chain links TRBV7-9 to TRBJ1-2; 7 bases match TRBD1. This CDR3 comprises 16 residues. Germline V gene data show CDR1 as SEHNR and CDR2 as FQNEAQ (reference sequence). V was pared by 5 bases and J by 8 bases, with 17 bases of the junction left unmatched.

The chain joins TRBV28 to TRBJ2-5; D may be TRBD1 or TRBD2 (6 bases each). The CDR3 is made up of 15 amino acids. The germline V gene encodes CDR1 MDHEN and CDR2 SYDVKM. The ends were cut back, 4 bases at V and 5 bases at J, with 17 bases in the middle. CDR3: CASSSGSGAGETQYF. For the CDR3, the DNA is TGTGCCAGCAGTTCCGGGTCAGGGGCGGGGGAGACCCAGTACTTC.